The next 5 T cell receptor beta chains were all read from a single sample in a study of blood T cell repertoires in COVID-19. The data were produced by immunoSEQ multiplex PCR, yet TCRdb's version contains in-frame clones alone and is incomplete. The table includes some 170,000 clones, over 75% detected once. The sample consisted of PBMCs or T cells enriched from blood (not recorded which). Source of these receptors: a human donor with acute COVID-19. The donor label of this sample is uncertain.

The V and J genes are TRBV18 and TRBJ1-2, with TRBD1 matching over 8 bases. The CDR3 consists of 15 residues. In germline, CDR1 is KGHSH, CDR2 LQKENI. Trimming cost V 2 bases and J 4 bases; bases outside gene matches: 6. In DNA, the CDR3 is TGTGCCAGCTCACCAGGGACAGGTGAACCCTATGGCTACACCTTC. This gives the protein CASSPGTGEPYGYTF.

This clone has only a few counts. The V and J genes are TRBV10-3 and TRBJ1-5; 11 bases match TRBD1. Germline trimming cut 0 bases from V and 5 bases from J; bases unmatched to any gene: 3. Germline CDR1 ENHRY, CDR2 SYGVKD. The CDR3 consists of 16 residues. CDR3 residues: CAISESDRGRHQPQHF. The CDR3 nucleotides are TGTGCCATCAGTGAGTCGGACAGGGGGCGGCATCAGCCCCAGCATTTT.

The V gene is TRBV2, the J gene TRBJ1-4, with TRBD1 matching over 7 bases. V lost 11 bases, J lost 6 bases, and 3 bases stayed unmatched. This CDR3 is built from 11 residues. In germline, CDR1 is SNHLY, CDR2 FYNNEI. CDR3 loop: CAGQGDEKLFF. CDR3 nucleotides: TGTGCCGGGCAGGGGGATGAAAAACTGTTTTTT.

This chain links TRBV4-1 with TRBJ2-5; D is uncertain. V gave up 0 bases and J gave up 0 bases, with 8 bases separating them. The CDR3 length is 15 residues. Germline loops: CDR1 MGHRA, CDR2 YSYEKL. The CDR3, as DNA: TGCGCCAGCAGCCAAGATACCCGGGACCAAGAGACCCAGTACTTC. Protein sequence: CASSQDTRDQETQYF.

The genes are TRBV19 and TRBJ1-1, with D perhaps TRBD1 (6 bases). Trimming took 6 bases from V and 0 from J, leaving 20 bases between them. This CDR3 is built from 17 residues. The germline gives CDR1 LNHDA, CDR2 SQIVND (reference sequence). CDR3 bases: TGTGCCAGTAGGCCGGACAGCTCCTTCTCCTTGAACACTGAAGCTTTCTTT. This translates into CASRPDSSFSLNTEAFF.